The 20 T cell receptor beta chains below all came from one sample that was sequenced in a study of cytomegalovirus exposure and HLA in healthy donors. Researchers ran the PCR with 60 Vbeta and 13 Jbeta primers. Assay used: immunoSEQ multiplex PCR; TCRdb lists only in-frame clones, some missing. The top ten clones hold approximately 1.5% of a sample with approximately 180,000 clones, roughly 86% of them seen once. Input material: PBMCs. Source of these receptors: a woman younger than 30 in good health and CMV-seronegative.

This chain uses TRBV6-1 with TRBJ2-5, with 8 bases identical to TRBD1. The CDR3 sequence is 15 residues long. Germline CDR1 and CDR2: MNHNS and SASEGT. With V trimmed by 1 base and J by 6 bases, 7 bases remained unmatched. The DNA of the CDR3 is TGTGCCAGCAGTGAAGTTCCCAGGGGGCTGAAGACCCAGTACTTC. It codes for CASSEVPRGLKTQYF.

The DNA for the CDR3 is TGTGCCAGCAGCCCAGGACAGGATTTGGTAAGGAATGAGCAGTTCTTC. This translates into CASSPGQDLVRNEQFF. The chain has TRBV7-9 and TRBJ2-1; 7 positions agree with TRBD1. Germline CDR1 and CDR2: SEHNR and FQNEAQ (reference sequence). With V trimmed by 5 bases and J by 7 bases, 14 bases remained unmatched. CDR3 length: 16 residues.

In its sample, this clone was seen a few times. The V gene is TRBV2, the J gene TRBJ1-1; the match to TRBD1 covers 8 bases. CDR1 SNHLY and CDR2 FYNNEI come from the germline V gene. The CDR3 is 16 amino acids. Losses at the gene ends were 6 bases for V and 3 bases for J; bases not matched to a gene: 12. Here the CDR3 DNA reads TGTGCCAGCAGCCAGGACAGGGAATCTGTTCACACTGAAGCTTTCTTT. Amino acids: CASSQDRESVHTEAFF.

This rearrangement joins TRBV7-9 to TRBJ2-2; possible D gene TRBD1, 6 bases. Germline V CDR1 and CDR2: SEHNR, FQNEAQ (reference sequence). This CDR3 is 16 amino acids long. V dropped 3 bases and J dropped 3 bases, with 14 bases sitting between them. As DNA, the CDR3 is TGTGCCAGCAGCTTGACAGGTTGGAGTGACACCGGGGAGCTGTTTTTT. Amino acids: CASSLTGWSDTGELFF.

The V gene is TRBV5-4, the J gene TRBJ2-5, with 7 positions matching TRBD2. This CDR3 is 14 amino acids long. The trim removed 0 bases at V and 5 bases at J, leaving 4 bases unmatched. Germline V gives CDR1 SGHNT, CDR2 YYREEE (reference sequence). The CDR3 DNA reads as TGTGCCAGCAGCTTGGTTGGGGGGGTGGAGACCCAGTACTTC. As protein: CASSLVGGVETQYF. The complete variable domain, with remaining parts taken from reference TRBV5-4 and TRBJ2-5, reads ETGVTQSPTHLIKTRGQQVTLRCSSQSGHNTVSWYQQALGQGPQFIFQYYREEENGRGNFPPRFSGLQFPNYSSELNVNALELDDSALYLCASSLVGGVETQYFGPGTRLLVL.

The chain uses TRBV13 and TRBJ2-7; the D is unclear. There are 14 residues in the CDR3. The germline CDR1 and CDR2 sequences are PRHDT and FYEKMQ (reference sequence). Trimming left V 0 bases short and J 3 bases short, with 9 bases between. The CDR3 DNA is TGTGCCAGCAGCTTAGGGCGGAAGAGCTACGAGCAGTACTTC. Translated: CASSLGRKSYEQYF. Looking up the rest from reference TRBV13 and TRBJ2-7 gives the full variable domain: AAGVIQSPRHLIKEKRETATLKCYPIPRHDTVYWYQQGPGQDPQFLISFYEKMQSDKGSIPDRFSAQQFSDYHSELNMSSLELGDSALYFCASSLGRKSYEQYFGPGTRLTVT.

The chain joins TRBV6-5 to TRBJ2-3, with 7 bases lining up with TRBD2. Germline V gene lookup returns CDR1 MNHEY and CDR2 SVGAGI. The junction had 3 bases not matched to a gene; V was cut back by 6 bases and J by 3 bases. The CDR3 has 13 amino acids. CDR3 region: CASRLAETDTQYF. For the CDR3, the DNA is TGTGCCAGCAGGCTAGCGGAGACAGATACGCAGTATTTT.

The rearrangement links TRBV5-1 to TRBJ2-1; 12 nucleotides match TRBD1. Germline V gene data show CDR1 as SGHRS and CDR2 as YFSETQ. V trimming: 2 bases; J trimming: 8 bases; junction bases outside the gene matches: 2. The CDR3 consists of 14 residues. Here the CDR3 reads CASSFGTGGDEQFF. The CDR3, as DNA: TGCGCCAGCAGCTTCGGGACAGGGGGCGATGAGCAGTTCTTC.

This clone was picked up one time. CDR3 amino acids: CASSLVSDQETQYF. CDR3 nucleotides: TGCGCCAGCAGCTTGGTCTCCGACCAAGAGACCCAGTACTTC. The chain combines TRBV5-1 with TRBJ2-5; D not certain. The CDR3 totals 14 residues. In germline, CDR1 is SGHRS, CDR2 YFSETQ. Trimming removed 0 bases from V and 0 bases from J, with 6 bases in between.

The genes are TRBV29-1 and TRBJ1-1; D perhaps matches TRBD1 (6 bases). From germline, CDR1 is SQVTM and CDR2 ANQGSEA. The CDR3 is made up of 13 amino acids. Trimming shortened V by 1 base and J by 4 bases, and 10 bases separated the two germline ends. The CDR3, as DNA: TGCAGCGTTGAAGGGACAGAATCCACTGAAGCTTTCTTT. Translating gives CSVEGTESTEAFF. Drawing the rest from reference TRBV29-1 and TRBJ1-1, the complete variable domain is SAVISQKPSRDICQRGTSLTIQCQVDSQVTMMFWYRQQPGQSLTLIATANQGSEATYESGFVIDKFPISRPNLTFSTLTVSNMSPEDSSIYLCSVEGTESTEAFFGQGTRLTVV.

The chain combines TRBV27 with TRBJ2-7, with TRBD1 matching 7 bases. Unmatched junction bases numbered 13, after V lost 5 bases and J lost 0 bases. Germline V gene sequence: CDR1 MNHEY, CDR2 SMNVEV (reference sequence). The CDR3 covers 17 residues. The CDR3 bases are TGTGCCAGCAGTCCCTCCTTGCCGAGACAGGGCTCCTACGAGCAGTACTTC. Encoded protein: CASSPSLPRQGSYEQYF.

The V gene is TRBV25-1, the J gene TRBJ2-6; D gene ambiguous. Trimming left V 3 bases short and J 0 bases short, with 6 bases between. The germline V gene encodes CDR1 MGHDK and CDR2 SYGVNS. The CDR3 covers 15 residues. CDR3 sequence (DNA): TGTGCCAGCAGTGATTCGGTCTCTGGGGCCAACGTCCTGACTTTC. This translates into CASSDSVSGANVLTF.

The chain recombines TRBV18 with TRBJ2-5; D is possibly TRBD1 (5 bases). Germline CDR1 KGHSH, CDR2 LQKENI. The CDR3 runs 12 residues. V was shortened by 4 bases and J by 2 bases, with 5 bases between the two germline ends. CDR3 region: CASSRQQETQYF. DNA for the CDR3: TGTGCCAGCTCACGACAGCAAGAGACCCAGTACTTC.

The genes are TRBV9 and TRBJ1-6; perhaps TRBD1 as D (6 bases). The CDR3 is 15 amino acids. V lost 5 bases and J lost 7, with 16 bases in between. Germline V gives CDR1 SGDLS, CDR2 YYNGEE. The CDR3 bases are TGTGCCAGCAGTGCCCAGGGGAGTTTGAATTCACCCCTCCACTTT. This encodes CASSAQGSLNSPLHF. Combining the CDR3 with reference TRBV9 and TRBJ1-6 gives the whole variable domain DSGVTQTPKHLITATGQRVTLRCSPRSGDLSVYWYQQSLDQGLQFLIQYYNGEERAKGNILERFSAQQFPDLHSELNLSSLELGDSALYFCASSAQGSLNSPLHFGNGTRLTVT.

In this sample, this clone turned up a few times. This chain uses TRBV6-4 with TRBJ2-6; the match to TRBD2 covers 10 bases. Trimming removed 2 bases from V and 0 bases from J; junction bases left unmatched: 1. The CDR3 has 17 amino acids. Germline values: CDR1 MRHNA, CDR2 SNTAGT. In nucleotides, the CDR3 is TGTGCCAGCAGTGACACTAGCGGGGACTCTGGGGCCAACGTCCTGACTTTC. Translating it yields CASSDTSGDSGANVLTF.

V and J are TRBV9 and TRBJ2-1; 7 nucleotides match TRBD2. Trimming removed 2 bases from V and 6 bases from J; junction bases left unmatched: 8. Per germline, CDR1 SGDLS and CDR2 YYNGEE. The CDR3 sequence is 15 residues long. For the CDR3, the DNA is TGTGCCAGCAGCGTTGGAATAGCGGGCAGCAATGAGCAGTTCTTC. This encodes CASSVGIAGSNEQFF. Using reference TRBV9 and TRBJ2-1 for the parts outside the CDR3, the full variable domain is DSGVTQTPKHLITATGQRVTLRCSPRSGDLSVYWYQQSLDQGLQFLIQYYNGEERAKGNILERFSAQQFPDLHSELNLSSLELGDSALYFCASSVGIAGSNEQFFGPGTRLTVL.

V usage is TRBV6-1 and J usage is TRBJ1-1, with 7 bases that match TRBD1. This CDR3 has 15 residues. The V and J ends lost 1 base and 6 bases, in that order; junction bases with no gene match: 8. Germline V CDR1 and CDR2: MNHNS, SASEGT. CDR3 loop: CASSEVGGGISEAFF. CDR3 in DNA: TGTGCCAGCAGTGAAGTCGGAGGGGGCATATCTGAAGCTTTCTTT.

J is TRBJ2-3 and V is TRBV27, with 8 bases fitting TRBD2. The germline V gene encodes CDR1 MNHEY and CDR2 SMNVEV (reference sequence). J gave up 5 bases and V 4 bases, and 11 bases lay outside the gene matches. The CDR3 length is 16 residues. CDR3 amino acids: CASSSPIAGTKDTQYF. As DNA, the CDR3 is TGTGCCAGCAGTTCCCCCATAGCGGGGACGAAAGATACGCAGTATTTT.

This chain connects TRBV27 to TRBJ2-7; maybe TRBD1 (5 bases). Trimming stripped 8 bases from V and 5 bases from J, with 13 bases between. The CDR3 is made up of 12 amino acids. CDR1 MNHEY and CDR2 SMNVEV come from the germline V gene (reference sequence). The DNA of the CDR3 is TGTGCCAGCTCTACAGGTACCGACGAGCAGTACTTC. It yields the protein CASSTGTDEQYF.

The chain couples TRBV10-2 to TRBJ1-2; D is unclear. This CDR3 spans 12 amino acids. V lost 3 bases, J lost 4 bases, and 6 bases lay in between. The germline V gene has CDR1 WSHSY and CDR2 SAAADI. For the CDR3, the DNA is TGCGCCAGCAGTGAACAGCTCTATGGCTACACCTTC. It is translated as CASSEQLYGYTF.